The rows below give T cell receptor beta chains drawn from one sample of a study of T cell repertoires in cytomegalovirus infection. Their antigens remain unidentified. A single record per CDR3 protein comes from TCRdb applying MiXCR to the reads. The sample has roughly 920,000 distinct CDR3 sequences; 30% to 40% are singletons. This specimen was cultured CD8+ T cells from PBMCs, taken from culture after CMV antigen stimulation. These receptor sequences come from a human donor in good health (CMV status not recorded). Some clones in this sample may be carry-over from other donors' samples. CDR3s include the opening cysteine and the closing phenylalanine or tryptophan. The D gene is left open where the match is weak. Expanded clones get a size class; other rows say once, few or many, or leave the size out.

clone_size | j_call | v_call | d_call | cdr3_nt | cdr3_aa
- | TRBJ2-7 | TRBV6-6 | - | TGTGCCAGCAGTTCCCGGGACCCTTCCTACGAGCAGTACTTC | CASSSRDPSYEQYF
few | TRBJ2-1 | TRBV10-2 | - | TGCGCCAGCAGTTACCCCGGGACTTACTACAATGAGCAGTTCTTC | CASSYPGTYYNEQFF
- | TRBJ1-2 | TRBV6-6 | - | TGTGCCAGAAGTTACGCACCCCCCGGGGGGAATGGCTACACCTTC | CARSYAPPGGNGYTF
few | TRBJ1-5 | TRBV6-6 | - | TGTGCCAGCAGTTACCTGGGGGACCAGCCCCAGCATTTT | CASSYLGDQPQHF
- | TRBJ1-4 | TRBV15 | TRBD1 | TGTGCCACCAGCGGCGGACAGGGGGATGGTTTTGTTTTGGATGAAAAACTGTTTTTT | CATSGGQGDGFVLDEKLFF
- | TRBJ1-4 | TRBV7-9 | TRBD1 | TGTGCCAGCAGCTTAGAGGCAGGGGGCCTTGAAAAACTGTTTTTT | CASSLEAGGLEKLFF
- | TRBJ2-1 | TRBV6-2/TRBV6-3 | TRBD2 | TGTGCCAGCAGTTACGGGACTAGCTTTGCTGAGCAGTTCTTC | CASSYGTSFAEQFF
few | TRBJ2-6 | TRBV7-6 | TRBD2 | TGTGCCAGCAGCTCCTTAGCGGGGGGGCCCTCTGGGGCCAACGTCCTGACTTTC | CASSSLAGGPSGANVLTF
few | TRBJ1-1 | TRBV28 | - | TGTGCCAGCAGTCCACCCCCCACAGGGTGGATTACTGAAGCTTTCTTT | CASSPPPTGWITEAFF
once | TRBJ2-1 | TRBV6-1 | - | TGTGCCCTTGGGGCAGTCACTTTTAGTTCCAATGAGCAGTTCTTC | CALGAVTFSSNEQFF
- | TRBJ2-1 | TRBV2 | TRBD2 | TGTGCCAGCAGTGAAGTTGTAGCGGGGGGGCGGGGTGAGCAGTTCTTC | CASSEVVAGGRGEQFF
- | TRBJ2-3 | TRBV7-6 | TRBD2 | TGTGCCAGCAGCCAGTCCGGGACTAGCGGGGGAGCAGGCACAGATACGCAGTATTTT | CASSQSGTSGGAGTDTQYF
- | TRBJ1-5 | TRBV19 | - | TGTGCCAGTAGTATACGAAATCAGCCCCAGCATTTT | CASSIRNQPQHF
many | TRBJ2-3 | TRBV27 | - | TGTGCCAGCAGTTCGCCGGGCCTAGGGAGTCTCACAGATACGCAGTATTTT | CASSSPGLGSLTDTQYF
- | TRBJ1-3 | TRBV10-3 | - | TGTGCCATCAGTGTGACCCTGGACAGCTCTGGAAACACCATATATTTT | CAISVTLDSSGNTIYF
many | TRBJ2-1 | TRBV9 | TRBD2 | TGTGCCAGCAGCCCCAAGGGACTAGTTAATAATGAGCAGTTCTTC | CASSPKGLVNNEQFF
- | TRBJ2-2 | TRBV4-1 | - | TGCGCCAGCAGCCAATTTTACACCGGGGAGCTGTTTTTT | CASSQFYTGELFF
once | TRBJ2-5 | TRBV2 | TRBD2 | TGTGCCAGCTTGGGACTACCCCAAGAGACCCAGTACTTC | CASLGLPQETQYF
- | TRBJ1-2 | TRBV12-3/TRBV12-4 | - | TGTGCCAGCAGTTTAATCGGAAGGATTAACGCGTATGGCTACACCTTC | CASSLIGRINAYGYTF
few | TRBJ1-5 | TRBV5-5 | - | TGTGCCAGCAGCTCTTCAGGGTGGATGCCTCAGCCCCAGCATTTT | CASSSSGWMPQPQHF
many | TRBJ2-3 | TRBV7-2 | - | TGTGCCAGCAGCTTAGAATGGGGGGGCGGCACAGATACGCAGTATTTT | CASSLEWGGGTDTQYF
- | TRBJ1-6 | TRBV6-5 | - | TGTGCCAGCAGTCTCAACAGGAATTCACCCCTCCACTTT | CASSLNRNSPLHF